This is a list of T cell receptor beta chains from one sample in a study of spatial heterogeneity in lung cancer. TCRdb passed the 5' RACE reads through MiXCR, listing each CDR3 protein once. The sample carries around 20,000 distinct CDR3 sequences, over 2.5% recorded once. This sample comprised lung tumor tissue, obtained at surgery. Receptors were obtained from a male donor with early-stage non-small cell lung cancer. CDR3s include the opening cysteine and the closing phenylalanine or tryptophan. D genes are given only for firm matches. Clone size is given as once, few or many counts, or a class when the clone is expanded.

clone size	J gene	D gene	V gene	CDR3 protein	CDR3 DNA
many	TRBJ1-4	NA	TRBV6-5	CASSREWGAGEKLFF	TGTGCCAGCAGCCGCGAGTGGGGGGCTGGAGAAAAACTGTTTTTT
many	TRBJ1-5	NA	TRBV12-5	CASAIGGGWNQPQHF	TGTGCTAGTGCCATTGGGGGAGGGTGGAATCAGCCCCAGCATTTT
many	TRBJ2-3	NA	TRBV28	CASSPSGTFADTQYF	TGTGCCAGCAGCCCCTCTGGGACTTTCGCAGATACGCAGTATTTT
many	TRBJ1-2	NA	TRBV4-3	CASSQDMGVTQHGYTF	TGCGCCAGCAGCCAAGATATGGGAGTTACCCAGCATGGCTACACCTTC
many	TRBJ2-3	NA	TRBV12-3/TRBV12-4	CASRRQMGSTDTQYF	TGTGCCAGCAGAAGACAGATGGGTAGCACAGATACGCAGTATTTT
many	TRBJ2-1	NA	TRBV7-9	CASIKGYNEQFF	TGTGCCAGCATCAAGGGATACAATGAGCAGTTCTTC
many	TRBJ2-2	NA	TRBV20-1	CSARSSGTNTGELFF	TGCAGTGCTAGAAGTAGCGGTACGAACACCGGGGAGCTGTTTTTT
many	TRBJ1-2	NA	TRBV5-1	CASSLDRGKGYTF	TGCGCCAGCAGCTTGGATCGGGGCAAGGGCTACACCTTC
many	TRBJ2-3	NA	TRBV6-5	CASSYSKLSMEAGDTQYF	TGTGCCAGCAGTTACTCGAAGCTATCTATGGAGGCGGGAGATACGCAGTATTTT
many	TRBJ1-2	NA	TRBV20-1	CSARVASVDGYTF	TGCAGTGCTAGAGTAGCGTCAGTTGATGGCTACACCTTC
many	TRBJ2-1	NA	TRBV4-1	CASSQRRQVLYNEQFF	TGCGCCAGCAGCCAGAGGAGACAGGTGCTATACAATGAGCAGTTCTTC
many	TRBJ2-2	NA	TRBV29-1	CSVVENTGELFF	TGCAGCGTAGTAGAGAACACCGGGGAGCTGTTTTTT
many	TRBJ2-3	NA	TRBV4-1	CASSQGLRTDTQYF	TGCGCCAGCAGCCAGGGTCTAAGAACAGATACGCAGTATTTT
many	TRBJ2-7	NA	TRBV3-1	CASSGALRQQYF	TGTGCCAGCAGCGGGGCCTTAAGACAGCAGTACTTC
many	TRBJ1-1	NA	TRBV19	CASSPGWDRGAEAFF	TGTGCCAGTAGTCCCGGTTGGGATCGTGGGGCTGAAGCTTTCTTT